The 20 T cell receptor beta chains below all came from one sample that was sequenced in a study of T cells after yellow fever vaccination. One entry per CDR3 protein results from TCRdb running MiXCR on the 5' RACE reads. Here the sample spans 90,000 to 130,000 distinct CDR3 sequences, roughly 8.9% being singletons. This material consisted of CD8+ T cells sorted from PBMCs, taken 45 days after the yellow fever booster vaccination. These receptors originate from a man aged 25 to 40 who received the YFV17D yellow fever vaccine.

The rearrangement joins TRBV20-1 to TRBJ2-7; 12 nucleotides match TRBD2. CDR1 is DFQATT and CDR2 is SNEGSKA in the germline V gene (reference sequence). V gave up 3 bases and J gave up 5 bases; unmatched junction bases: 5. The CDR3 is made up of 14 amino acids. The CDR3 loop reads CSASLAGGEDEQYF. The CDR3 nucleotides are TGCAGTGCTAGTCTAGCGGGAGGGGAGGACGAGCAGTACTTC.

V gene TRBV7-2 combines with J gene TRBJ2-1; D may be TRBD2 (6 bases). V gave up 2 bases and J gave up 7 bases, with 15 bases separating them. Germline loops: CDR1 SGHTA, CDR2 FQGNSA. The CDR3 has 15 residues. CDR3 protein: CASSLLWEEGNEQFF. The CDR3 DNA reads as TGTGCCAGCAGCTTATTGTGGGAGGAAGGAAATGAGCAGTTCTTC.

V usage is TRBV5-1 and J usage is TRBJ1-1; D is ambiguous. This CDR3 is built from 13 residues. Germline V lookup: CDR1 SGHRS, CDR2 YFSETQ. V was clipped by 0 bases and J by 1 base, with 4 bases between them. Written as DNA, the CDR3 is TGCGCCAGCAGCTTGGATTGGAACACTGAAGCTTTCTTT. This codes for CASSLDWNTEAFF.

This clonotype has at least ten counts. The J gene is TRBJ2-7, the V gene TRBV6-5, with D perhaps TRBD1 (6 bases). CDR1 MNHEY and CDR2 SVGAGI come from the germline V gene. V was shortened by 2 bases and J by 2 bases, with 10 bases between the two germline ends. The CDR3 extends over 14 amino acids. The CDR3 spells CASSYTGLAYEQYF. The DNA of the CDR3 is TGTGCCAGCAGTTACACAGGGCTCGCCTACGAGCAGTACTTC.

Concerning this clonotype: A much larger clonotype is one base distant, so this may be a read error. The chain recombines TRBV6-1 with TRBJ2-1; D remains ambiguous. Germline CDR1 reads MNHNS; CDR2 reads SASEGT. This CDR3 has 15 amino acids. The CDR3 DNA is TGTGCCAGCAGTGAAGATCAGGTCTCCTCCAATGAGCAGTTCTTC. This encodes CASSEDQVSSNEQFF.

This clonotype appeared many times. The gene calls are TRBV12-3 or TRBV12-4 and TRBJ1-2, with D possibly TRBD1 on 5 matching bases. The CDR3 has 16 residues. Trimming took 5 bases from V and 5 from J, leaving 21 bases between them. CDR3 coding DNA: TGTGCCAGCAGTCTGGGGGGGGACTCACCAGGGTATGGCTACACCTTC. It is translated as CASSLGGDSPGYGYTF.

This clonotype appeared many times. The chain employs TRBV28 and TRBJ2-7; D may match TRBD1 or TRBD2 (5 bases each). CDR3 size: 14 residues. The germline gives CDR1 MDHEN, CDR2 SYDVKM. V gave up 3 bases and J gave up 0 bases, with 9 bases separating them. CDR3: CASSFWGSSYEQYF. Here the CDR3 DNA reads TGTGCCAGCAGTTTTTGGGGGAGCTCCTACGAGCAGTACTTC.

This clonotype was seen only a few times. The CDR3 nucleotides read TGCAGCGTCCGAGACGGGGGTTCTCAGCCCCAGCATTTT. Translation gives CSVRDGGSQPQHF. The chain combines TRBV29-1 with TRBJ1-5; D perhaps matches TRBD1 (5 bases). The CDR3 covers 13 residues. Looked up from germline, CDR1 is SQVTM and CDR2 is ANQGSEA. Deletions cut 6 bases from V and 6 bases from J, with 15 bases between.

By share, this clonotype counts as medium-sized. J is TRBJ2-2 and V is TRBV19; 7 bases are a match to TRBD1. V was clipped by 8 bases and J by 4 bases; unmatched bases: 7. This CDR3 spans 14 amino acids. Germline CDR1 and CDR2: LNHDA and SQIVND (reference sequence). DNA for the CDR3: TGTGCCAGTCGGCCGGGACAGAGCACCGGGGAGCTGTTTTTT. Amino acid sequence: CASRPGQSTGELFF.

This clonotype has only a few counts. CDR3 region: CASSRYLDRFGETQYF. The CDR3 bases are TGCGCCAGCAGCCGATACCTTGATAGATTTGGAGAGACCCAGTACTTC. V and J are TRBV4-3 and TRBJ2-5; D is ambiguous. CDR1 is LGHNA and CDR2 is YSLEER in the germline V gene. The CDR3 length is 16 residues. The V gene lost 4 bases and the J gene lost 4 bases, with 19 bases spanning the gap.

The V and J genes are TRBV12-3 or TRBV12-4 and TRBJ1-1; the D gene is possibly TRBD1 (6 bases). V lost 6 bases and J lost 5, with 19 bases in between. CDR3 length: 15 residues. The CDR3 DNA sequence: TGTGCCAGCAGGCTCGGGGGCGCAGGGTCTACTGAAGCTTTCTTT. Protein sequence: CASRLGGAGSTEAFF.

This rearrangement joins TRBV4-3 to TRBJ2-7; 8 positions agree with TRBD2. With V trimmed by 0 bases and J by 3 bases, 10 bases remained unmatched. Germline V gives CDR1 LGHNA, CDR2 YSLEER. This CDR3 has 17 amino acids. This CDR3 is CASSQDREGRGGYEQYF. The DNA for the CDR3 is TGCGCCAGCAGCCAAGATCGGGAGGGCCGAGGGGGCTACGAGCAGTACTTC.

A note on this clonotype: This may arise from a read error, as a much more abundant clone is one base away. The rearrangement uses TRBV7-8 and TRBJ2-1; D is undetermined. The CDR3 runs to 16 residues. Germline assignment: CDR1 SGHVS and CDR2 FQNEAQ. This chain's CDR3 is CASSLGADGHYNEQLF. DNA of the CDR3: TGTGCCAGCAGCTTAGGGGCTGACGGGCACTACAATGAGCAGCTCTTC.

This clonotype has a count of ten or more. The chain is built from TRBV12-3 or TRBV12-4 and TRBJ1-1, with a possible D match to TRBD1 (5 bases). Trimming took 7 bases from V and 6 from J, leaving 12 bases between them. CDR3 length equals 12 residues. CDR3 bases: TGTGCCAGCACCGCAGGGACCTCTGAAGCTTTCTTT. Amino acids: CASTAGTSEAFF.

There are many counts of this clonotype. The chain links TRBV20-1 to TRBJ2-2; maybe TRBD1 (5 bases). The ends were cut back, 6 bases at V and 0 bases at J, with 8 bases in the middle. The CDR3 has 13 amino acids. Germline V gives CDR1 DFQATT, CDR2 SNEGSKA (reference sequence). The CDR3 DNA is TGCAGTGCGACAGAGGCGAACACCGGGGAGCTGTTTTTT. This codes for CSATEANTGELFF.

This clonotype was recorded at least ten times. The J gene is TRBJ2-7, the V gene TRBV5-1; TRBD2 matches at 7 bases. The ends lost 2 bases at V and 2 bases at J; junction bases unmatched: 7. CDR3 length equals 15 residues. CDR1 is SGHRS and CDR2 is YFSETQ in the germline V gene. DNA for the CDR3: TGCGCCAGCAGCTTCGAGCGGGGAGAGACCTACGAGCAGTACTTC. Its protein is CASSFERGETYEQYF.

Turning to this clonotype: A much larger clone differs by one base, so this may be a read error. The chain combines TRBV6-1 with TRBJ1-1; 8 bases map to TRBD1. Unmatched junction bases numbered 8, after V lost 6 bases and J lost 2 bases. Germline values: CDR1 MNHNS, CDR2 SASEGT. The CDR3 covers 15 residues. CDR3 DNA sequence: TGTGCCAGCAGACTACCCGGACAGGGCAACACTGAAGCTTTCTTT. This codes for CASRLPGQGNTEAFF.

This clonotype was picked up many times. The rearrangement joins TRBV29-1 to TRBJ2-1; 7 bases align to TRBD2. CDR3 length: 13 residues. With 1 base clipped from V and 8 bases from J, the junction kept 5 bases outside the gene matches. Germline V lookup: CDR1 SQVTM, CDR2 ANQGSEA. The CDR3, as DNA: TGCAGCGTTGAAGGCGGGAGTAGCGATGAGCAGTTCTTC. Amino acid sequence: CSVEGGSSDEQFF.

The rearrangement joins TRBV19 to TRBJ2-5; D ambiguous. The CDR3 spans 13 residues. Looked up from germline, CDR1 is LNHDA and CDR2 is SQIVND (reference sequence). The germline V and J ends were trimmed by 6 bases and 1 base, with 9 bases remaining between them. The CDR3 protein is CASRAQSQETQYF. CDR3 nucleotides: TGTGCCAGTAGGGCCCAGAGCCAAGAGACCCAGTACTTC.

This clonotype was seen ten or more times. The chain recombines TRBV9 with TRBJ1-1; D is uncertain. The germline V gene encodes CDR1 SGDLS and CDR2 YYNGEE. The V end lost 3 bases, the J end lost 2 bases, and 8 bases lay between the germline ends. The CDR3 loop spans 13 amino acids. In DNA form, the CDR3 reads TGTGCCAGCAGCGAGGGAGGAAACACTGAAGCTTTCTTT. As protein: CASSEGGNTEAFF.